The sequence of this T cell receptor (beta chain) was determined in a study of cytomegalovirus exposure and HLA in healthy donors. Across the study: The 120 or so validation repertoires used a platform that matched the one used for the approximately 700 first-cohort repertoires, as a later analysis reported.

Findings of the study overall: Cytomegalovirus association was listed for 164 TCR beta chains. Most TCR sequences were seen very rarely across donors, but some public TCRs occurred in many. The tendency of first-cohort TCR clusters to co-occur in the roughly 130 validation repertoires emerged from a later analysis.

Produced via immunoSEQ multiplex PCR; TCRdb's table is partial and in-frame only. The sample holds about 360,000 clones, roughly 89% seen once. With respect to this clone: The antigen is unknown.

This TCR derives from a young woman in good health and CMV-seronegative. The sequenced material came from PBMCs.

The CDR3 here is CASSQEWQGYGYTF. The CDR3 DNA is TGCGCCAGCAGCCAAGAGTGGCAGGGGTATGGCTACACCTTC. The chain is built from TRBV4-1 and TRBJ1-2; possible D gene TRBD1, 6 bases. V was pared by 0 bases and J by 5 bases, with 10 bases between. The CDR3 extends over 14 amino acids. Germline loops: CDR1 MGHRA, CDR2 YSYEKL.